This is a list of T cell receptor beta chains from one sample in a study of blood T cell repertoires in COVID-19. The assay was immunoSEQ multiplex PCR, and TCRdb's table has in-frame clones only and misses some. The sample contains hundreds of thousands of clones, approximately 88% of which appear only once. The sequencing input was peripheral blood. These receptors all stem from a woman under 40 who had recovered from COVID-19. The CDR3 runs from the conserved cysteine through the conserved F or W. The D gene is left open where the match is weak. Part of the rows lack a size; the others show once, few, many or a class for expanded clones.

j_gene | d_gene | v_gene | abundance | CDR3aa | CDR3nt
TRBJ1-1 | NA | TRBV4-2 | NA | CASSQDVQGRAFF | TGTGCCAGCAGCCAAGATGTTCAGGGGAGAGCTTTCTTT
TRBJ1-1 | TRBD1 | TRBV7-9 | NA | CASSLMGQGEPEAFF | TGTGCCAGCAGCTTAATGGGACAGGGAGAGCCTGAAGCTTTCTTT
TRBJ2-3 | NA | TRBV7-3 | NA | CASSWGTRTDTQYF | TGTGCCAGCAGCTGGGGGACTCGGACAGATACGCAGTATTTT
TRBJ1-2 | NA | TRBV7-9 | NA | CASSWQGYDGYTF | TGTGCCAGCAGCTGGCAGGGATACGATGGCTACACCTTC
TRBJ2-3 | NA | TRBV3-1/TRBV3-2 | NA | CASSQDLLRGRSDTQYF | TGTGCCAGCAGCCAAGATCTACTCAGGGGACGGTCAGATACGCAGTATTTT
TRBJ2-2 | TRBD1 | TRBV5-4 | NA | CASSPGDRLNTGELFF | TGTGCCAGCAGCCCAGGGGACAGGCTAAACACCGGGGAGCTGTTTTTT
TRBJ2-3 | TRBD2 | TRBV5-1 | NA | CASSWRELAGEPDTQYF | TGCGCCAGCAGCTGGCGCGAACTAGCGGGGGAACCGGATACGCAGTATTTT
TRBJ2-7 | TRBD1 | TRBV9 | NA | CASSPGTGLSSYEQYF | TGTGCCAGCAGCCCGGGGACAGGGTTGAGCTCCTACGAGCAGTACTTC
TRBJ1-1 | TRBD1 | TRBV19 | NA | CASSTGTATKAFF | TGTGCCAGTAGTACCGGGACAGCCACCAAAGCTTTCTTT
TRBJ2-7 | NA | TRBV21-1 | NA | CASSKGQGDLEQYF | TGTGCCAGCAGCAAGGGACAGGGAGACCTCGAGCAGTACTTC
TRBJ2-1 | NA | TRBV27 | NA | CASSLSVVSSYNEQFF | TGTGCCAGCAGTTTATCGGTTGTTAGCTCCTACAATGAGCAGTTCTTC
TRBJ2-7 | TRBD1 | TRBV6-5 | NA | CASIPGTDPYEQYF | TGTGCCAGCATTCCCGGGACAGACCCCTACGAGCAGTACTTC
TRBJ2-7 | TRBD1 | TRBV7-6 | NA | CASSRQGSPSYEQYF | TGTGCCAGCAGTAGACAGGGGTCCCCATCCTACGAGCAATACTTC
TRBJ2-7 | NA | TRBV29-1 | NA | CSVVWGGGLSINEQYF | TGCAGCGTTGTTTGGGGCGGGGGCCTCTCAATCAACGAGCAGTACTTC
TRBJ2-7 | TRBD2 | TRBV7-3 | few | CASSKGLAGAGEQYF | TGTGCCAGCAGCAAGGGACTAGCGGGGGCGGGCGAGCAGTACTTC
TRBJ1-3 | NA | TRBV5-4 | NA | CASSQTGSGNTIYF | TGTGCCAGCAGCCAGACAGGTTCTGGAAACACCATATATTTT
TRBJ2-7 | TRBD1 | TRBV27 | NA | CASSVSMTGYEQYF | TGTGCCAGCAGTGTATCCATGACAGGGTACGAGCAGTACTTC
TRBJ2-5 | TRBD2 | TRBV7-2 | NA | CASSRQRGETQYF | TGTGCCAGCAGCCGCCAGCGGGGGGAGACCCAGTACTTC
TRBJ2-7 | NA | TRBV5-1 | NA | CASSLDAYSYEQYF | TGCGCCAGCAGCTTGGACGCCTACTCCTACGAGCAGTACTTC
TRBJ1-3 | TRBD1 | TRBV15 | few | CATSRVLTGVAGNTIYF | TGTGCCACCAGCAGAGTCCTCACAGGGGTTGCTGGAAACACCATATATTTT
TRBJ2-1 | TRBD1 | TRBV6-5 | once | CASSRDRGMVEQFF | TGTGCCAGCAGCCGGGACAGGGGAATGGTTGAGCAGTTCTTC
TRBJ2-7 | TRBD1 | TRBV4-1 | NA | CASSQGQGDGGYEQYF | TGCGCCAGCAGCCAAGGACAGGGGGATGGAGGTTACGAGCAGTACTTC
TRBJ2-1 | TRBD2 | TRBV5-1 | once | CASSLQLAGGYNEQFF | TGCGCCAGCAGCTTGCAACTAGCGGGGGGGTACAATGAGCAGTTCTTC
TRBJ2-7 | TRBD1 | TRBV10-3 | NA | CAISDPTGVSSSPYEQYF | TGTGCCATCAGTGACCCGACAGGGGTATCCTCCTCACCCTACGAGCAGTACTTC
TRBJ2-7 | NA | TRBV7-8 | NA | CASSLAGGYEQYF | TGTGCCAGCAGCTTAGCGGGGGGCTACGAGCAGTACTTC
TRBJ2-4 | TRBD2 | TRBV24-1 | few | CATSDPWTSGGAGIQYF | TGTGCCACCAGTGACCCGTGGACTAGCGGGGGGGCCGGCATTCAGTACTTC
TRBJ2-7 | NA | TRBV28 | once | CASSGGSYEQYF | TGTGCCAGCAGCGGGGGTTCCTACGAGCAGTACTTC
TRBJ2-1 | TRBD2 | TRBV9 | few | CASSLKRGGTEQFF | TGTGCCAGCAGCCTTAAGCGGGGGGGAACTGAGCAGTTCTTC
TRBJ1-4 | TRBD1 | TRBV5-8 | NA | CASSSGTANEKLFF | TGTGCCAGCAGCTCCGGGACAGCGAATGAAAAACTGTTTTTT
TRBJ2-3 | NA | TRBV10-3 | NA | CAISPGKDTDTQYF | TGTGCCATCAGCCCAGGGAAGGATACAGATACGCAGTATTTT